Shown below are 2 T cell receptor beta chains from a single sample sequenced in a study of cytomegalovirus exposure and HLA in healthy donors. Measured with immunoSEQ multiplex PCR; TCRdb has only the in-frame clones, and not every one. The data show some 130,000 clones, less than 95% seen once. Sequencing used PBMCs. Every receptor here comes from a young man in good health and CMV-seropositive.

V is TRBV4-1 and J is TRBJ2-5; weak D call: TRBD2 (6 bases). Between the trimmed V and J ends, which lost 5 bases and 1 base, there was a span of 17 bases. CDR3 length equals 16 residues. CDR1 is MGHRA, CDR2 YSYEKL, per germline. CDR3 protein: CASSSPGAGSQETQYF. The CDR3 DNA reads TGCGCCAGCAGCTCCCCTGGGGCGGGATCCCAAGAGACCCAGTACTTC.

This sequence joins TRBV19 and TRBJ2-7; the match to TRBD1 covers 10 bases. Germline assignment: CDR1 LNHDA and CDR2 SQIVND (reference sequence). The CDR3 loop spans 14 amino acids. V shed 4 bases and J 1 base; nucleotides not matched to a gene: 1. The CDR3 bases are TGTGCCAGTAGTACGGACAGGGGGTCCTACGAGCAGTACTTC. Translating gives CASSTDRGSYEQYF.